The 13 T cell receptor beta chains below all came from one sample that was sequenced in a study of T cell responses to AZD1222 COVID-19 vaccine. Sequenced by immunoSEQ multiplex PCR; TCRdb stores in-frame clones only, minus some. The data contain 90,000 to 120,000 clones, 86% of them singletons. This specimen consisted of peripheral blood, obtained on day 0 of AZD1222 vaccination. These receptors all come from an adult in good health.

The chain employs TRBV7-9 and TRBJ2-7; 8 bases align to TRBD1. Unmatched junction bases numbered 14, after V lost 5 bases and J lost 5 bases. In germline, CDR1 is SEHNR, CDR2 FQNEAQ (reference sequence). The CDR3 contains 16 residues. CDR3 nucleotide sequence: TGTGCCAGCAGCCATAGCAACAGGGGGATGATCAACGAGCAGTACTTC. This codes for CASSHSNRGMINEQYF.

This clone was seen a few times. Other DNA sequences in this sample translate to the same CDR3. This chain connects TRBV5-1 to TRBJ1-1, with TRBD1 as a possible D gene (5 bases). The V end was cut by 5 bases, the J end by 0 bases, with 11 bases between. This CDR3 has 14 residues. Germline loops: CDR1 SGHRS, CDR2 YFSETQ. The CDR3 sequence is CASRVGQLNTEAFF. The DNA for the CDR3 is TGCGCCAGCAGGGTGGGGCAGTTGAACACTGAAGCTTTCTTT.

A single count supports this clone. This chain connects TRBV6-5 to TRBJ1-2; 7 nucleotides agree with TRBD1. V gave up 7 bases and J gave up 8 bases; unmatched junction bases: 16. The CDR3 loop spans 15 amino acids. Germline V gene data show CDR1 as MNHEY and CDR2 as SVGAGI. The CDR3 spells CASNPQGGHFQGYTF. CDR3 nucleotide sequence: TGTGCCAGCAACCCCCAGGGGGGCCATTTTCAGGGCTACACCTTC.

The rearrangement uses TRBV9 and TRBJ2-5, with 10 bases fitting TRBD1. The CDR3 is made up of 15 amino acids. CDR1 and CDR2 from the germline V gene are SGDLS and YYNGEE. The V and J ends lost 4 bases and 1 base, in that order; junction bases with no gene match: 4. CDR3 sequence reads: CASSLRTGGQETQYF. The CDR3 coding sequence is TGTGCCAGCAGCCTACGGACAGGGGGCCAAGAGACCCAGTACTTC.

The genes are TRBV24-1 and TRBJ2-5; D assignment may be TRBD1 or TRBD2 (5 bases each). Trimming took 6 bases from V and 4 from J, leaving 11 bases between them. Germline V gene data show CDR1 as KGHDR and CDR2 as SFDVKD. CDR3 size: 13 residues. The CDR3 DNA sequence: TGTGCCACCAGTAGGGCAGGGACAGAGACCCAGTACTTC. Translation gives CATSRAGTETQYF.

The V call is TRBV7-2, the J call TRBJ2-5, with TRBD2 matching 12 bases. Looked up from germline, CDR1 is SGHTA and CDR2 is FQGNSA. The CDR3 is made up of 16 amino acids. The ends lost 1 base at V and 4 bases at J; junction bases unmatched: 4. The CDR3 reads CASSLGLAGGLETQYF. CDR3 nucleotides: TGTGCCAGCAGCTTAGGGCTAGCGGGGGGGCTAGAGACCCAGTACTTC.

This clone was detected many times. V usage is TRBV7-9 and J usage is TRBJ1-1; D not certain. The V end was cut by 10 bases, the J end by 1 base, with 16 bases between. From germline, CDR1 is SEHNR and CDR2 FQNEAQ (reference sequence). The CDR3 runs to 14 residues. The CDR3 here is CATRDPWENTEAFF. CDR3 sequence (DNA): TGTGCCACCCGAGACCCCTGGGAGAACACTGAAGCTTTCTTT.

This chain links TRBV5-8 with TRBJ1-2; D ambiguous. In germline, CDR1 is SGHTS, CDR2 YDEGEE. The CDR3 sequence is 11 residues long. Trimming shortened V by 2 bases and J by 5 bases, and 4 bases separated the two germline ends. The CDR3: CASSLQYGYTF. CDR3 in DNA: TGTGCCAGCAGCTTACAGTATGGCTACACCTTC. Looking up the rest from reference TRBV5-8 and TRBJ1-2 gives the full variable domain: EAGVTQSPTHLIKTRGQQATLRCSPISGHTSVYWYQQALGLGLQFLLWYDEGEERNRGNFPPRFSGRQFPNYSSELNVNALELEDSALYLCASSLQYGYTFGSGTRLTVV.

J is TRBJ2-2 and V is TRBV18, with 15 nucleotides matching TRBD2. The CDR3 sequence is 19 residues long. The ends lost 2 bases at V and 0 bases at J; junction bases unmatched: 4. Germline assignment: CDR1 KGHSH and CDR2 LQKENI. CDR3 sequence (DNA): TGTGCCAGCTCACCATTTGGACTAGCGGGGGGGTCGAACACCGGGGAGCTGTTTTTT. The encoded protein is CASSPFGLAGGSNTGELFF.

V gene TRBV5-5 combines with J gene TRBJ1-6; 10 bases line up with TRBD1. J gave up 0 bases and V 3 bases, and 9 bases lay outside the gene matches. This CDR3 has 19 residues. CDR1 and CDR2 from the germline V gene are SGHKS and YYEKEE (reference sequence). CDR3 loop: CASSSRGQGLSSYNSPLHF. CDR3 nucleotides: TGTGCCAGCAGCTCTCGGGGACAGGGGCTCAGCTCCTATAATTCACCCCTCCACTTT.

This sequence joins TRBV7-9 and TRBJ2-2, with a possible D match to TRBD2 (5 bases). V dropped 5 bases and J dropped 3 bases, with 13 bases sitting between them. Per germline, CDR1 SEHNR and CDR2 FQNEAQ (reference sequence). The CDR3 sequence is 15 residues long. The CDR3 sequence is CASSGVRRHTGELFF. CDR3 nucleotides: TGTGCCAGCAGCGGAGTCAGGAGGCACACCGGGGAGCTGTTTTTT.

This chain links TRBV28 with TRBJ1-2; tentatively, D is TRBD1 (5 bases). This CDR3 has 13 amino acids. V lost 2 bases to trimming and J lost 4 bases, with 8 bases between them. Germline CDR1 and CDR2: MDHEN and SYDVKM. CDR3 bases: TGTGCCAGCAGTTTACGGGACGTCTATGGCTACACCTTC. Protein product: CASSLRDVYGYTF.

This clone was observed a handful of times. CDR3 sequence (DNA): TGTGCCAGCAGCCTAAAGGGTAGACAGGGACAGAGGAACTATGGCTACACCTTC. It yields the protein CASSLKGRQGQRNYGYTF. The chain is built from TRBV27 and TRBJ1-2; 7 bases are shared with TRBD1. The CDR3 is 18 residues long. The V gene's germline CDR1 is MNHEY and CDR2 SMNVEV (reference sequence). Trimming cost V 6 bases and J 2 bases; bases outside gene matches: 18.